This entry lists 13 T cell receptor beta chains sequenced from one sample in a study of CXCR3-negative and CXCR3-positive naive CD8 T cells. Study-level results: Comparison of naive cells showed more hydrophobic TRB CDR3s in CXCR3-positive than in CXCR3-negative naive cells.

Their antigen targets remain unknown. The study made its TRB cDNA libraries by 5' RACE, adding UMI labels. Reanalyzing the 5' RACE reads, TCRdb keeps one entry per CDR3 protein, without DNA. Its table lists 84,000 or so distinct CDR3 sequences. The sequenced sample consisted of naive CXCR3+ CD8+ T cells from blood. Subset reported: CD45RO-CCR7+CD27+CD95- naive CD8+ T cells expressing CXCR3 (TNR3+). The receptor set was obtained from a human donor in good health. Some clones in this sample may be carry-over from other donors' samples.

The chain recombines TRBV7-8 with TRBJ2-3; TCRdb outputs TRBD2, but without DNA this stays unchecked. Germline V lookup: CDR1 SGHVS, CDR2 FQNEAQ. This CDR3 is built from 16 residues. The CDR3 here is CASSLASGALTDTQYF.

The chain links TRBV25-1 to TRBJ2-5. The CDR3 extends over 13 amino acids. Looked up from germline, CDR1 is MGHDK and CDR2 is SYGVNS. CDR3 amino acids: CASSGPYKETQYF.

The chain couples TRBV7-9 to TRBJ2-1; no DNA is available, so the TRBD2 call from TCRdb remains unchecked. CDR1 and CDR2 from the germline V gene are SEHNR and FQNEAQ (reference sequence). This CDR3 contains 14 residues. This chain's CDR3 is CASSPLVQYNEQFF.

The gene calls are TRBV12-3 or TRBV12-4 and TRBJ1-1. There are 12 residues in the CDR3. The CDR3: CASSLVPLEAFF.

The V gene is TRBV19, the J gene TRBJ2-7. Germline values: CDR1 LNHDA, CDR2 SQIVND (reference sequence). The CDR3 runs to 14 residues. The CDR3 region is CASSTNGGAYEQYF.

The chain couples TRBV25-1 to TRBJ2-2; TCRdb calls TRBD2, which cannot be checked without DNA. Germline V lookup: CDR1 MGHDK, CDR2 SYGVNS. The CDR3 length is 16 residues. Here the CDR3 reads CASSEWVGPNTGELFF.

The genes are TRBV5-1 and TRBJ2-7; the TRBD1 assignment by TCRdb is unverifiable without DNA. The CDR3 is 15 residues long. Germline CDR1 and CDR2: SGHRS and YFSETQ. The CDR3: CASSLAGQGLPEQYF.

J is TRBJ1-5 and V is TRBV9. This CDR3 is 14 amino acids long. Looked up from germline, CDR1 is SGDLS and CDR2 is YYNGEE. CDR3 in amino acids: CASSVGGSHQPQHF.

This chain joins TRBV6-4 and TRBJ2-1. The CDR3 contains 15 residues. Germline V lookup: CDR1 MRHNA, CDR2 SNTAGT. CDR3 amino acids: CASNVNRGSYNEQFF.

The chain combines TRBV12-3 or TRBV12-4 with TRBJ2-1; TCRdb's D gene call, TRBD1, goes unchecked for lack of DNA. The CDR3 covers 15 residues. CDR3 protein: CASSLTGGIGNEQFF.

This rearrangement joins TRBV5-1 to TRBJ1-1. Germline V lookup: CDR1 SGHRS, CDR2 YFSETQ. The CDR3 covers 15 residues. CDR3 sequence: CASSPPEGPVTEAFF.

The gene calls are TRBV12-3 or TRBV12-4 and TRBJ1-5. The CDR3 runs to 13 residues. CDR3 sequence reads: CASSFEGPQPQHF.

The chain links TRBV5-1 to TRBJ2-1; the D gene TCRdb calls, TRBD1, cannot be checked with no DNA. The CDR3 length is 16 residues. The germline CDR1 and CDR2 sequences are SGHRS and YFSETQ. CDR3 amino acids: CASSPPPGQGLHEQFF.